One and the same sample provided the 27 T cell receptor beta chains below, sequenced in a study of blood T cell repertoires in COVID-19 (dated by TCRdb to 2018 to 2021). Library creation used the immunoSEQ multiplex PCR assay. TCRdb stores this immuneACCESS table with in-frame sequences only. Part of the clones is absent; in the studies checked, under half of the shortfall reflects unresolved V genes, and no reason is known for the rest. For this sample there are over 200,000 clones; roughly 84% appear just once. 6.8% of the sample belongs to the ten largest clones. Sequences were obtained from PBMCs or T cells enriched from blood (not recorded which). These receptors were taken from a middle-aged woman who had recovered from COVID-19.

The chain links TRBV7-2 to TRBJ2-7; 7 bases are shared with TRBD1. This CDR3 region has 14 residues. The ends lost 5 bases at V and 2 bases at J; junction bases unmatched: 6. Germline values: CDR1 SGHTA, CDR2 FQGNSA. Written as DNA, the CDR3 is TGTGCCAGCAGCCCAGGGACAGCCGCCTACGAGCAGTACTTC. This codes for CASSPGTAAYEQYF.

The chain carries TRBV19 and TRBJ1-2; the match to TRBD1 covers 8 bases. The CDR3 is 15 amino acids. The germline V gene has CDR1 LNHDA and CDR2 SQIVND (reference sequence). With 3 bases clipped from V and 5 bases from J, the junction kept 8 bases outside the gene matches. The CDR3 is CASSIGGQGLYGYTF. CDR3 nucleotides: TGTGCCAGTAGTATTGGAGGACAGGGCTTGTATGGCTACACCTTC.

The chain joins TRBV12-2 to TRBJ2-1; TRBD2, the table's D call, lacks a check against the DNA. TRBV12-2 is flagged as a pseudogene. The CDR3 has 17 residues. The chain's CDR3 is CASRLRGSSGGVDEQFF. The CDR3 DNA sequence: TGTGCAAGTCGCTTAAGAGGGTCTTCGGGAGGGGTCGATGAGCAGTTCTTC.

A single count supports this clone. The V call is TRBV5-1, the J call TRBJ1-6; 8 nucleotides align to TRBD1. Trimming took 5 bases from V and 7 from J; bases not matched to a gene: 8. This CDR3 contains 15 residues. Germline loops: CDR1 SGHRS, CDR2 YFSETQ. DNA of the CDR3: TGCGCCAGCAGAGAACCAGGGGGCGGCAATTCACCCCTCCACTTT. Its translation is CASREPGGGNSPLHF.

This chain connects TRBV14 to TRBJ2-3, with no clear D. Germline V CDR1 and CDR2: SGHDN, FVKESK. The V end was cut by 0 bases, the J end by 3 bases, with 4 bases between. The CDR3 is 13 residues long. CDR3 DNA sequence: TGTGCCAGCAGCCAAGACGAGACAGATACGCAGTATTTT. Translated, it gives CASSQDETDTQYF.

This clone was seen once. The chain couples TRBV5-4 to TRBJ1-1, with D maybe TRBD1 (5 bases). Germline-derived CDR1 and CDR2 are SGHNT and YYREEE (reference sequence). The germline V and J ends were trimmed by 7 bases and 1 base, with 14 bases remaining between them. This CDR3 has 14 amino acids. The CDR3 region is CASSLQGKNTEAFF. CDR3 nucleotide sequence: TGTGCCAGCTCCCTCCAGGGTAAGAACACTGAAGCTTTCTTT.

The rearrangement joins TRBV30 to TRBJ2-7; 8 bases line up with TRBD1. J gave up 0 bases and V 5 bases, and 9 bases lay outside the gene matches. Looked up from germline, CDR1 is GTSNPN and CDR2 is SVGIG (reference sequence). CDR3 length equals 15 residues. In DNA, the CDR3 is TGTGCCTGGGCAAGAGCCGGGACAGGCTCCTACGAGCAGTACTTC. It translates to CAWARAGTGSYEQYF.

The CDR3, as DNA: TGCGCCAGCAGCGTTGGCCCGAATCAGCCCCAGCATTTT. Protein product: CASSVGPNQPQHF. This rearrangement joins TRBV10-1 to TRBJ1-5; D remains unclear. V dropped 6 bases and J dropped 4 bases, with 10 bases sitting between them. Germline values: CDR1 WNHNN, CDR2 SYGVQD (reference sequence). CDR3 length: 13 residues.

This rearrangement joins TRBV12-3 or TRBV12-4 to TRBJ2-7, with 8 bases identical to TRBD2. Trimming at V came to 3 bases and at J to 5 bases, leaving 3 bases not matched to a gene. The CDR3 has 13 amino acids. CDR3 nucleotides: TGTGCCAGCAGTTTTGGTAGCGGGAACGAGCAGTACTTC. Protein sequence: CASSFGSGNEQYF.

The rearrangement joins TRBV2 to TRBJ1-5; D remains ambiguous. Germline-derived CDR1 and CDR2 are SNHLY and FYNNEI. This CDR3 is 14 amino acids long. With 5 bases removed from V and 0 bases from J, the gap between germline ends came to 8 bases. Written as DNA, the CDR3 is TGTGCCAGCAGTAGAGGGTCTAGCAATCAGCCCCAGCATTTT. The encoded protein is CASSRGSSNQPQHF.

V usage is TRBV11-2 and J usage is TRBJ1-2; the D is unclear. Trimming shortened V by 1 base and J by 8 bases, and 11 bases separated the two germline ends. The CDR3 is 13 amino acids. From germline, CDR1 is SGHAT and CDR2 FQNNGV. DNA of the CDR3: TGTGCCAGCAGCTTAGGTTGGGCAGACGGCTACACCTTC. As protein: CASSLGWADGYTF. The whole variable domain, filled in from reference TRBV11-2 and TRBJ1-2, reads EAGVAQSPRYKIIEKRQSVAFWCNPISGHATLYWYQQILGQGPKLLIQFQNNGVVDDSQLPKDRFSAERLKGVDSTLKIQPAKLEDSAVYLCASSLGWADGYTFGSGTRLTVV.

The V and J genes are TRBV24-1 and TRBJ2-1; TRBD2 agrees at 8 bases. CDR1 and CDR2 from the germline V gene are KGHDR and SFDVKD. The CDR3 totals 15 residues. J lost 1 base, V lost 8 bases, and 6 bases had no gene match. The CDR3 reads CATTGREGSYNEQFF. DNA of the CDR3: TGTGCCACCACCGGGAGGGAAGGGTCCTACAATGAGCAGTTCTTC.

V is TRBV3-1 (or the pseudogene TRBV3-2) and J is TRBJ1-6, with 8 nucleotides matching TRBD1. Germline CDR1 and CDR2: LGHDT and YNNKEL (reference sequence). J lost 5 bases, V lost 4 bases, and 7 bases had no gene match. This CDR3 region has 16 residues. The CDR3 loop is CASSRGQGGHNSPLHF. DNA for the CDR3: TGTGCCAGCAGCCGCGGACAGGGAGGCCATAATTCACCCCTCCACTTT.

The V and J genes are TRBV4-1 and TRBJ1-2; D gene unclear. The germline V and J ends were trimmed by 7 bases and 4 bases, with 16 bases remaining between them. The CDR3 runs to 14 residues. The germline V gene encodes CDR1 MGHRA and CDR2 YSYEKL. The CDR3 region has the DNA TGCGCCAGCACTCGAAATCTTAACACCTATGGCTACACCTTC. This codes for CASTRNLNTYGYTF.

The table lists this clone with a few counts. The rearrangement links TRBV12-5 to TRBJ2-5; possibly TRBD1 for D (5 bases). CDR1 and CDR2 from the germline V gene are LGHNT and FRNRAP. This CDR3 spans 13 amino acids. V shed 3 bases and J shed 5 bases, with 10 bases lying between them. The CDR3 DNA sequence: TGTGCTAGTGGTTTTCAGGGCTTGGAGACCCAGTACTTC. Translating it yields CASGFQGLETQYF.

The chain links TRBV9 to TRBJ2-5; 10 bases map to TRBD2. The V gene's germline CDR1 is SGDLS and CDR2 YYNGEE. With 0 bases clipped from V and 4 bases from J, the junction kept 6 bases outside the gene matches. The CDR3 spans 16 residues. The CDR3 nucleotides are TGTGCCAGCAGCGTAGAGGTAGCGGGAGGAATAGAGACCCAGTACTTC. Translating gives CASSVEVAGGIETQYF. Full variable domain (outside the CDR3, taken from reference TRBV9 and TRBJ2-5): DSGVTQTPKHLITATGQRVTLRCSPRSGDLSVYWYQQSLDQGLQFLIQYYNGEERAKGNILERFSAQQFPDLHSELNLSSLELGDSALYFCASSVEVAGGIETQYFGPGTRLLVL.

Notes on this clone: A much larger clone lies one base from this, so it may be a read error. J is TRBJ1-2 and V is TRBV3-1 (or the pseudogene TRBV3-2); the match to TRBD1 covers 8 bases. V dropped 4 bases and J dropped 3; count of bases not matched to a gene: 1. This CDR3 contains 13 residues. The V gene's germline CDR1 is LGHDT and CDR2 YNNKEL (reference sequence). The CDR3 region has the DNA TGTGCCAGCAGCCCGACAGGGGACTATGGCTACACCTTC. This codes for CASSPTGDYGYTF.

The chain joins TRBV7-2 to TRBJ1-1; 8 positions agree with TRBD1. Germline V gene lookup returns CDR1 SGHTA and CDR2 FQGNSA. The V gene end was trimmed by 3 bases and the J gene end by 5 bases; junction bases not matched to a gene: 5. The CDR3 extends over 14 amino acids. The CDR3 region is CASSFPGGYTEAFF. CDR3 DNA: TGTGCCAGCAGCTTCCCAGGGGGCTATACTGAAGCTTTCTTT.

This clone occurred many times. The chain carries TRBV7-2 and TRBJ2-5, with TRBD1 identical over 8 bases. Germline V gene data show CDR1 as SGHTA and CDR2 as FQGNSA. The CDR3 consists of 17 residues. With V trimmed by 7 bases and J by 4 bases, 17 bases remained unmatched. The CDR3 coding sequence is TGTGCCAGCACCGCATTTTTGACTGGAACAGGGGGAGAGACCCAGTACTTC. This encodes CASTAFLTGTGGETQYF.

The CDR3 DNA follows: TGTGCCTGGAGGACAGGGGGCTCCGAGCAGTACTTC. This sequence encodes CAWRTGGSEQYF. The V gene is TRBV30, the J gene TRBJ2-7; TRBD1 matches 10 bases. The CDR3 spans 12 residues. Germline V gene sequence: CDR1 GTSNPN, CDR2 SVGIG (reference sequence). The V segment lost 3 bases and the J segment 6 bases; nucleotides outside the gene matches: 2.

The chain recombines TRBV4-1 with TRBJ1-2; 9 bases are a match to TRBD1. Germline V lookup: CDR1 MGHRA, CDR2 YSYEKL. The CDR3 has 16 residues. The trim removed 2 bases at V and 1 base at J, leaving 5 bases unmatched. DNA of the CDR3: TGCGCCAGCAGCCAACCCCCGGGACAGGGTAACTATGGCTACACCTTC. This codes for CASSQPPGQGNYGYTF.

Worth noting for this clone: The same CDR3 can be traced to other DNA sequences in this sample. The V and J genes are TRBV5-1 and TRBJ2-2, with 13 bases aligning to TRBD2. The V gene's germline CDR1 is SGHRS and CDR2 YFSETQ. Germline trimming cut 4 bases from V and 4 bases from J; bases unmatched to any gene: 7. CDR3 length: 17 residues. DNA for the CDR3: TGCGCCAGCAGCCCCGGACTAGCGGGAGTAGGCACCGGGGAGCTGTTTTTT. Amino acids: CASSPGLAGVGTGELFF. Drawing the rest from reference TRBV5-1 and TRBJ2-2, the complete variable domain is KAGVTQTPRYLIKTRGQQVTLSCSPISGHRSVSWYQQTPGQGLQFLFEYFSETQRNKGNFPGRFSGRQFSNSRSEMNVSTLELGDSALYLCASSPGLAGVGTGELFFGEGSRLTVL.

This clone occurred a few times. This CDR3 reads CASSPGTANTEAFF. The CDR3 nucleotides read TGTGCCAGCAGTCCGGGGACAGCGAACACTGAAGCTTTCTTT. The rearrangement uses TRBV6-5 and TRBJ1-1, with 7 bases matching TRBD1. Losses at the gene ends were 5 bases for V and 1 base for J; bases not matched to a gene: 4. This CDR3 contains 14 residues. The germline CDR1 and CDR2 sequences are MNHEY and SVGAGI.

As for this clone: The same CDR3 can be traced to other DNA sequences in this sample. The gene calls are TRBV5-1 and TRBJ1-1; 8 bases fit TRBD1. V gave up 3 bases and J gave up 5 bases; unmatched junction bases: 3. Germline lookup yields CDR1 SGHRS and CDR2 YFSETQ. The CDR3 length is 13 residues. The CDR3 sequence is CASSSTGGTEAFF. CDR3 nucleotides: TGCGCCAGCAGCTCTACAGGGGGAACTGAAGCTTTCTTT.

This sequence joins TRBV3-1 (or the pseudogene TRBV3-2) and TRBJ1-1; D is ambiguous. CDR3 length: 13 residues. CDR1 LGHDT and CDR2 YNNKEL come from the germline V gene (reference sequence). The germline V and J ends were trimmed by 1 base and 0 bases, with 3 bases remaining between them. CDR3 sequence (DNA): TGTGCCAGCAGCCAAGCGGTGAACACTGAAGCTTTCTTT. Its translation is CASSQAVNTEAFF.

The chain joins TRBV4-2 to TRBJ1-1; 7 positions agree with TRBD1. V was pared by 3 bases and J by 0 bases, with 7 bases of the junction left unmatched. The CDR3 has 16 amino acids. Germline values: CDR1 LGHNA, CDR2 YNFKEQ. The CDR3 is CASSHNPGQLNTEAFF. CDR3 in DNA: TGTGCCAGCAGCCACAATCCGGGACAGCTGAACACTGAAGCTTTCTTT.

This clone was detected only a few times. The chain employs TRBV30 and TRBJ2-2; 7 bases map to TRBD2. The trim removed 3 bases at V and 5 bases at J, leaving 6 bases unmatched. CDR1 and CDR2 (germline): GTSNPN, SVGIG (reference sequence). There are 14 residues in the CDR3. CDR3 DNA sequence: TGTGCCTGGAGGAGACTAGCTCAGACCGGGGAGCTGTTTTTT. Translating it yields CAWRRLAQTGELFF.